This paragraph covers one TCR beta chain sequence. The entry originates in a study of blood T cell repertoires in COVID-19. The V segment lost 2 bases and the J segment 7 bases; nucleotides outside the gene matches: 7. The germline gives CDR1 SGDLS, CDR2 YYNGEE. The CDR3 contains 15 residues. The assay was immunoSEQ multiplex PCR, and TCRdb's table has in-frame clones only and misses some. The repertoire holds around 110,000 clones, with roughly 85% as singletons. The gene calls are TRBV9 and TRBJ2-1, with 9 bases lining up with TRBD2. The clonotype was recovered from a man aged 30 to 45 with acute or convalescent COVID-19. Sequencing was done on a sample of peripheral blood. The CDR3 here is CASSVSGSRGNEQFF. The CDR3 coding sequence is TGTGCCAGCAGCGTTAGCGGGAGTCGGGGGAATGAGCAGTTCTTC.